This TCR beta chain was captured by sequencing in a study of beta chain features in type 1 diabetes. General observations from the study: The similarity of naive, central memory and Treg TCRB repertoires appeared greater among patients than among healthy donors. Reads derived from cDNA could over-represent cells showing high TCR expression.

The authors reverse transcribed all of the isolated RNA, so sequencing captured expressed TCRB transcripts. An average of approximately 4 million reads was obtained for naive, central memory and regulatory T cell samples. Profiled with immunoSEQ multiplex PCR; TCRdb holds only in-frame clones, not every one. The repertoire has about 340,000 clones, 6.5% to 10% of them found once; the top ten carry approximately 0.44%. The sample holds many counts of this clone. Its specificity is unknown. In the same sample, other DNA sequences code for this CDR3. This CDR3 comprises 12 residues. The V gene lost 3 bases and the J gene lost 2 bases, with 3 bases spanning the gap. The V gene's germline CDR1 is KGHSH and CDR2 LQKENI.

The TCR sequence derives from a woman aged 18 to 35 in good health. Source material: central memory CD4+ T cells from blood. The V call is TRBV18, the J call TRBJ2-3; no definite D call. The CDR3, as DNA: TGTGCCAGCTCACCCATCACAGATACGCAGTATTTT. Its protein is CASSPITDTQYF.